This TCR beta chain was identified in a study of shared clonotypes between healthy human individuals. Clones were sequenced by immunoSEQ multiplex PCR, and TCRdb holds only the in-frame ones, with some missing. The sample contains nearly 1 million clones, around three quarters of which appear only once. General study points: Relative to memory subsets, naive subsets generally showed larger estimated richness.

As concerns this clone: As yet, its antigen is unknown.

The CDR3 has 12 residues. Trimming stripped 2 bases from V and 3 bases from J, with 5 bases between. CDR1 is SGHTA and CDR2 is FQGNSA in the germline V gene. The sample was memory CD4+ T cells sorted from blood. Subset denoted: CD45RA-negative fraction. The chain is built from TRBV7-2 and TRBJ2-7; D remains ambiguous. The sequence derives from a man in his late teens or twenties in good health. CDR3 loop: CASSLTDYEQYF. The CDR3 nucleotides read TGTGCCAGCAGCTTAACCGACTACGAGCAGTACTTC.